Below are 27 T cell receptor beta chains sequenced from a single sample in a study of radiotherapy plus CTLA-4 blockade in lung cancer. The data were produced by immunoSEQ multiplex PCR, yet TCRdb's version contains in-frame clones alone and is incomplete. This table holds 40,000 to 50,000 clones, roughly four fifths found once. This material consisted of peripheral blood, taken from a patient treated with radiotherapy plus ipilimumab. The receptor set was obtained from a human donor with non-small cell lung cancer who had a complete response to radiotherapy plus ipilimumab.

V and J are TRBV28 and TRBJ2-3; D unresolved. V gave up 5 bases and J gave up 2 bases, with 17 bases separating them. From germline, CDR1 is MDHEN and CDR2 SYDVKM. CDR3 length equals 16 residues. The CDR3 is CASSPYARHHTDTQYF. CDR3 DNA sequence: TGTGCCAGCAGTCCCTACGCGCGACACCACACAGATACGCAGTATTTT. The full variable domain, rest sourced from reference TRBV28 and TRBJ2-3, is DVKVTQSSRYLVKRTGEKVFLECVQDMDHENMFWYRQDPGLGLRLIYFSYDVKMKEKGDIPEGYSVSREKKERFSLILESASTNQTSMYLCASSPYARHHTDTQYFGPGTRLTVL.

The chain combines TRBV7-9 with TRBJ1-2, with TRBD1 matching 7 bases. Looked up from germline, CDR1 is SEHNR and CDR2 is FQNEAQ (reference sequence). The CDR3 totals 14 residues. With V trimmed by 0 bases and J by 3 bases, 1 base remained unmatched. In nucleotides, the CDR3 is TGTGCCAGCAGCTTAGCAGGGGGCGACTATGGCTACACCTTC. It is translated as CASSLAGGDYGYTF.

The J gene is TRBJ1-1, the V gene TRBV15; TRBD1 aligns across 10 bases. The V segment lost 0 bases and the J segment 6 bases; nucleotides outside the gene matches: 10. Germline V gene data show CDR1 as LNHNV and CDR2 as YYDKDF (reference sequence). This CDR3 region has 17 residues. The DNA of the CDR3 is TGTGCCACCAGCAGAGAAGACAGGGGGCTAACCAACTCTGAAGCTTTCTTT. Protein sequence: CATSREDRGLTNSEAFF.

The V call is TRBV27, the J call TRBJ1-2, with D perhaps matching TRBD1 (5 bases). Trimming removed 5 bases at V and 3 bases at J, with 16 bases between. Looked up from germline, CDR1 is MNHEY and CDR2 is SMNVEV (reference sequence). The CDR3 runs to 15 residues. The CDR3, as DNA: TGTGCCAGCAGTCGGGGGGGTCACAACTACTATGGCTACACCTTC. Residues: CASSRGGHNYYGYTF.

V usage is TRBV6-5 and J usage is TRBJ1-4; weak D call: TRBD1 (6 bases). The V and J ends lost 5 bases and 8 bases respectively, with 15 bases between them. Germline-derived CDR1 and CDR2 are MNHEY and SVGAGI. CDR3 length: 14 residues. The CDR3: CASSVQGTREKLFF. The DNA of the CDR3 is TGTGCCAGCAGTGTACAGGGTACCAGGGAAAAACTGTTTTTT.

The chain couples TRBV5-1 to TRBJ2-3; 11 positions agree with TRBD1. The CDR3 consists of 18 residues. The germline V gene has CDR1 SGHRS and CDR2 YFSETQ. J lost 5 bases, V lost 0 bases, and 11 bases had no gene match. CDR3 DNA sequence: TGCGCCAGCAGCTTGGAATTTTTCGGGACAGGGGGAATAGATACGCAGTATTTT. It codes for CASSLEFFGTGGIDTQYF.

V usage is TRBV11-3 and J usage is TRBJ2-5; the match to TRBD1 covers 8 bases. Germline CDR1 reads SGHNT; CDR2 reads YENEEA. V was clipped by 4 bases and J by 4 bases; unmatched bases: 2. The CDR3 contains 13 residues. The CDR3 sequence: CASSSTGGETQYF. The CDR3 nucleotides are TGTGCCAGCAGCTCAACAGGGGGAGAGACCCAGTACTTC.

This sequence joins TRBV6-1 and TRBJ2-4; 7 bases map to TRBD2. CDR3 size: 14 residues. With V trimmed by 11 bases and J by 2 bases, 9 bases remained unmatched. Per the germline V gene, CDR1 is MNHNS and CDR2 is SASEGT. The CDR3 DNA reads TGTGCCGGATCGTTGGGGGGGACCAAAAACATTCAGTACTTC. This gives the protein CAGSLGGTKNIQYF.

The chain is built from TRBV18 and TRBJ1-1; D gene unclear. The germline V gene encodes CDR1 KGHSH and CDR2 LQKENI. This CDR3 is built from 13 residues. With 5 bases removed from V and 8 bases from J, the gap between germline ends came to 15 bases. The CDR3 loop is CASSYAGGVEAFF. Written as DNA, the CDR3 is TGTGCCAGCTCATATGCAGGCGGGGTGGAAGCTTTCTTT. Filled out from reference TRBV18 and TRBJ1-1, the complete variable domain reads NAGVMQNPRHLVRRRGQEARLRCSPMKGHSHVYWYRQLPEEGLKFMVYLQKENIIDESGMPKERFSAEFPKEGPSILRIQQVVRGDSAAYFCASSYAGGVEAFFGQGTRLTVV.

The genes are TRBV5-1 and TRBJ2-1; 9 bases fit TRBD1. This CDR3 is built from 16 residues. Trimming at V came to 5 bases and at J to 7 bases, leaving 13 bases not matched to a gene. CDR1 is SGHRS, CDR2 YFSETQ, per germline. As DNA, the CDR3 is TGCGCCAGCAGTCCCACCGGGACAGGGAACCCAAATGAGCAGTTCTTC. It yields the protein CASSPTGTGNPNEQFF.

J is TRBJ2-7 and V is TRBV7-3; no definite D call. The germline CDR1 and CDR2 sequences are SGHTA and FQGTGA. The CDR3 runs to 14 residues. Trimming took off 1 base at V and 1 base at J, with 8 bases between the two ends. The CDR3 is CASSLSSTSYEQYF. DNA of the CDR3: TGTGCCAGCAGCTTAAGTTCTACGTCCTACGAGCAGTACTTC.

The V call is TRBV19, the J call TRBJ2-7; 9 nucleotides line up with TRBD1. The CDR3 totals 13 residues. J lost 4 bases, V lost 3 bases, and 1 base had no gene match. The germline V gene has CDR1 LNHDA and CDR2 SQIVND (reference sequence). CDR3 region: CASSMDRGYEQYF. The CDR3 DNA is TGTGCCAGTAGTATGGACAGGGGTTACGAGCAGTACTTC.

This clone was seen only a few times. The rearrangement joins TRBV7-2 to TRBJ2-7; D is uncertain. V lost 2 bases and J 3 bases, leaving 8 bases between the germline ends. Germline V gene sequence: CDR1 SGHTA, CDR2 FQGNSA. This CDR3 is built from 13 residues. Written as DNA, the CDR3 is TGTGCCAGCAGCTTAAATCCTAACTACGAGCAGTACTTC. Translation: CASSLNPNYEQYF.

The chain employs TRBV5-1 and TRBJ2-3; tentative D call: TRBD1 (5 bases). The V gene's germline CDR1 is SGHRS and CDR2 YFSETQ. The CDR3 totals 15 residues. With 0 bases removed from V and 5 bases from J, the gap between germline ends came to 13 bases. The CDR3: CASSLVAAGLDTQYF. CDR3 DNA: TGCGCCAGCAGCTTGGTTGCGGCAGGGTTAGATACGCAGTATTTT.

This chain uses TRBV6-1 with TRBJ2-5; D is uncertain. The CDR3 has 16 amino acids. Germline V gene lookup returns CDR1 MNHNS and CDR2 SASEGT. The germline V and J ends were trimmed by 3 bases and 5 bases, with 19 bases remaining between them. CDR3 sequence (DNA): TGTGCCAGCAGTGAGAGCCGAGGCTTAAGGTTGGAGACCCAGTACTTC. Translating it yields CASSESRGLRLETQYF.

The chain uses TRBV11-2 and TRBJ2-3; D unresolved. V dropped 1 base and J dropped 4 bases, with 9 bases sitting between them. The CDR3 sequence is 14 residues long. Germline V gene data show CDR1 as SGHAT and CDR2 as FQNNGV. CDR3 protein: CASSLGVSSDTQYF. In DNA form, the CDR3 reads TGTGCCAGCAGCTTAGGCGTATCCTCAGATACGCAGTATTTT.

There are a few counts of this clone. The V gene is TRBV19, the J gene TRBJ1-2; 7 bases are shared with TRBD1. Trimming took 9 bases from V and 2 from J; bases not matched to a gene: 6. CDR3 length: 13 amino acids. Germline V lookup: CDR1 LNHDA, CDR2 SQIVND (reference sequence). The CDR3: CASRRTGNYGYTF. DNA of the CDR3: TGTGCCAGCCGAAGGACAGGAAACTATGGCTACACCTTC.

The chain is built from TRBV18 and TRBJ2-7; 7 nucleotides line up with TRBD1. Germline CDR1 reads KGHSH; CDR2 reads LQKENI. After removal of 5 bases from V and 1 base from J, the junction contained 14 bases not matched to a gene. The CDR3 runs to 17 residues. CDR3 DNA sequence: TGTGCCAGCTCAACCAGTCCAACAGGGGTTCGGTCCTACGAGCAGTACTTC. The encoded protein is CASSTSPTGVRSYEQYF.

In its sample, this clone was seen a few times. V and J are TRBV18 and TRBJ2-5, with 8 bases aligning to TRBD2. Germline V gene sequence: CDR1 KGHSH, CDR2 LQKENI. V dropped 3 bases and J dropped 4; count of bases not matched to a gene: 7. CDR3 length: 15 amino acids. This CDR3 is CASSPRSGGLETQYF. CDR3 nucleotides: TGTGCCAGCTCACCGAGATCGGGGGGGTTAGAGACCCAGTACTTC.

The chain couples TRBV4-1 to TRBJ1-6, with D hard to call. Trimming shortened V by 4 bases and J by 7 bases, and 8 bases separated the two germline ends. The length of the CDR3 is 13 residues. CDR1 and CDR2 (germline): MGHRA, YSYEKL. The CDR3 DNA reads TGCGCCAGCAGCCCTACGAGGAATTCACCCCTCCACTTT. Protein product: CASSPTRNSPLHF.

The chain employs TRBV5-1 and TRBJ1-4, with TRBD1 identical over 8 bases. The germline V gene encodes CDR1 SGHRS and CDR2 YFSETQ. CDR3 length: 15 residues. The V and J ends lost 0 bases and 8 bases, in that order; junction bases with no gene match: 6. This chain's CDR3 is CASSLATGGSEKLFF. The CDR3 coding sequence is TGCGCCAGCAGCTTGGCTACAGGGGGATCGGAAAAACTGTTTTTT.

This clone has only a few counts. This chain uses TRBV19 with TRBJ2-7; D might be TRBD1 (5 bases). Per germline, CDR1 LNHDA and CDR2 SQIVND (reference sequence). With 6 bases removed from V and 0 bases from J, the gap between germline ends came to 15 bases. The CDR3 contains 15 residues. The CDR3 nucleotides are TGTGCCAGTAGCCCAGGGTGGGAAAGCTCCTACGAGCAGTACTTC. Translated, it gives CASSPGWESSYEQYF. Looking up the rest from reference TRBV19 and TRBJ2-7 gives the full variable domain: DGGITQSPKYLFRKEGQNVTLSCEQNLNHDAMYWYRQDPGQGLRLIYYSQIVNDFQKGDIAEGYSVSREKKESFPLTVTSAQKNPTAFYLCASSPGWESSYEQYFGPGTRLTVT.

This clone showed up just once. This sequence joins TRBV6-4 and TRBJ2-5; TRBD1 might be the D (6 bases). The tail of the sequence fits TRBJ2-7 better, so the J call may be wrong. Germline loops: CDR1 MRHNA, CDR2 SNTAGT. This CDR3 is 13 amino acids long. The CDR3 sequence: CASSDLQGPEQYF. CDR3 DNA: TGTGCCAGCAGTGACTTACAGGGTCCCGAGCAGTACTTC.

V usage is TRBV4-3 and J usage is TRBJ2-6, with TRBD2 as a possible D gene (6 bases). The V gene's germline CDR1 is LGHNA and CDR2 YSLEER. V lost 0 bases and J lost 0, with 18 bases in between. The CDR3 runs to 20 residues. The CDR3, as DNA: TGCGCCAGCAGCCAAGATTGGTCCGGGGACTCCTACTCTGGGGCCAACGTCCTGACTTTC. It is translated as CASSQDWSGDSYSGANVLTF.

The chain couples TRBV9 to TRBJ2-2, with 8 bases matching TRBD2. Trimming took 1 base from V and 2 from J; bases not matched to a gene: 7. Germline-derived CDR1 and CDR2 are SGDLS and YYNGEE. This CDR3 is built from 17 residues. As DNA, the CDR3 is TGTGCCAGCAGCGTATTTCGGACTAGCAGTAACACCGGGGAGCTGTTTTTT. Its translation is CASSVFRTSSNTGELFF. Together with reference TRBV9 and TRBJ2-2, the CDR3 gives the full variable domain: DSGVTQTPKHLITATGQRVTLRCSPRSGDLSVYWYQQSLDQGLQFLIQYYNGEERAKGNILERFSAQQFPDLHSELNLSSLELGDSALYFCASSVFRTSSNTGELFFGEGSRLTVL.

This clone turned up a few times. V and J are TRBV10-3 and TRBJ2-7, with TRBD1 as a possible D gene (5 bases). Germline lookup yields CDR1 ENHRY and CDR2 SYGVKD. Trimming pared 3 bases from V and 0 bases from J, leaving 12 bases between. This CDR3 is built from 15 residues. CDR3 loop: CAISDPRQHSYEQYF. In DNA form, the CDR3 reads TGTGCCATCAGTGATCCCAGACAGCACTCCTACGAGCAGTACTTC.

The chain couples TRBV9 to TRBJ1-1; D possibly corresponds to TRBD1 (6 bases). Trimming stripped 2 bases from V and 11 bases from J, with 16 bases between. CDR1 SGDLS and CDR2 YYNGEE come from the germline V gene. The CDR3 length is 13 residues. This chain's CDR3 is CASSVEGGRRAFF. The CDR3 bases are TGTGCCAGCAGCGTGGAGGGGGGGAGGAGGGCTTTCTTT.